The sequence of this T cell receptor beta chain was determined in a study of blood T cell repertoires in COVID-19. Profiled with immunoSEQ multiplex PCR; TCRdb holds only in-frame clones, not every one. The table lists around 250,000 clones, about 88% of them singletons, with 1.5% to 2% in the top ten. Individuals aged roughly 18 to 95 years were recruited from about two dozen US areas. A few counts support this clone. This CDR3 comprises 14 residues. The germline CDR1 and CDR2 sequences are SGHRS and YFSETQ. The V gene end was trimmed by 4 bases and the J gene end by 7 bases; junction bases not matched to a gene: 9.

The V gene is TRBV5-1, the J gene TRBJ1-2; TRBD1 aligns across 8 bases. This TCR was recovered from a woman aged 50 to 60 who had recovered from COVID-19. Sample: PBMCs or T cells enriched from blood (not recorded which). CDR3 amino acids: CASSGQGSFVGYTF. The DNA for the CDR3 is TGCGCCAGCAGCGGACAGGGCAGCTTTGTTGGCTACACCTTC.